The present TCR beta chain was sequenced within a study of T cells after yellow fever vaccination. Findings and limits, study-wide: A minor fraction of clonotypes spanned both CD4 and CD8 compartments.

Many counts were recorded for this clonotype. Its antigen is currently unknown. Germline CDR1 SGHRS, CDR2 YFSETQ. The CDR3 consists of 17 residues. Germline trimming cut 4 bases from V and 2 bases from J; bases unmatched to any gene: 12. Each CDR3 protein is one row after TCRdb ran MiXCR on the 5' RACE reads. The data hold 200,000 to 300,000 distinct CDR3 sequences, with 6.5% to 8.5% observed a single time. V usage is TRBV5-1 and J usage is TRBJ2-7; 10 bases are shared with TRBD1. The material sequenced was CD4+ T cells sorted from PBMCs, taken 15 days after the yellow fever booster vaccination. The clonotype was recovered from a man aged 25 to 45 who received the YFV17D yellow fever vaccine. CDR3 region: CASSVRPGQGPPYEQYF. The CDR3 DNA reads TGCGCCAGCAGCGTACGGCCGGGACAGGGGCCCCCCTACGAGCAGTACTTC.